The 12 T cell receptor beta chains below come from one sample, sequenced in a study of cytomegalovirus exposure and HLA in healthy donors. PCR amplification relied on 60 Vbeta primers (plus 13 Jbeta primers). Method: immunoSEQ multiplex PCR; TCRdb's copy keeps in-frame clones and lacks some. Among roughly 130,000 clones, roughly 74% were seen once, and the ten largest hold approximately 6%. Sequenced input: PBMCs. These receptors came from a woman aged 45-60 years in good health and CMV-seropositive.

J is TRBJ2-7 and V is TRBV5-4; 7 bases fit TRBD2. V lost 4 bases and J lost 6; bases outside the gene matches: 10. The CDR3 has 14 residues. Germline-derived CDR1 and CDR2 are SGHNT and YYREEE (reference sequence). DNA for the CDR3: TGTGCCAGCAGCCCGGATGCTCGGGAGGCCGAGCAGTACTTC. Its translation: CASSPDAREAEQYF. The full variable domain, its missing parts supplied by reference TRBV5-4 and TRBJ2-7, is ETGVTQSPTHLIKTRGQQVTLRCSSQSGHNTVSWYQQALGQGPQFIFQYYREEENGRGNFPPRFSGLQFPNYSSELNVNALELDDSALYLCASSPDAREAEQYFGPGTRLTVT.

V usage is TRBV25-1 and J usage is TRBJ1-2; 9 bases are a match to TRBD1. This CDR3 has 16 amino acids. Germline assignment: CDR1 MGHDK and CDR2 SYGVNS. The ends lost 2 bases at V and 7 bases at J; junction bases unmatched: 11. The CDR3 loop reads CASSEGEGTGLGGYTF. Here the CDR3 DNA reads TGTGCCAGCAGTGAAGGAGAAGGGACAGGGTTAGGTGGCTACACCTTC.

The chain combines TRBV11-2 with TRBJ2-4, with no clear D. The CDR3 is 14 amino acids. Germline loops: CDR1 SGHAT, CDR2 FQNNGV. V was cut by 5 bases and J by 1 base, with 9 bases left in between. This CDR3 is CASSVPVAKNIQYF. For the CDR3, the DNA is TGTGCCAGCAGCGTCCCAGTTGCCAAAAACATTCAGTACTTC.

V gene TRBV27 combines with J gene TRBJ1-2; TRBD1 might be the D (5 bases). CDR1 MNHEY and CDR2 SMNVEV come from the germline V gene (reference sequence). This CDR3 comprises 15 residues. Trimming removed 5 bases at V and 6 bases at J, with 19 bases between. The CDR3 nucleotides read TGTGCCAGCAGTCCTCAATCGCAGGGTCCTCATGGCTACACCTTC. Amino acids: CASSPQSQGPHGYTF.

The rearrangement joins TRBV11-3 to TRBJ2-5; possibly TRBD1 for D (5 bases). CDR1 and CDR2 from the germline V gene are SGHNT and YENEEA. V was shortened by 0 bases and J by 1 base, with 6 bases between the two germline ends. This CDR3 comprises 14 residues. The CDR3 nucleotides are TGTGCCAGCAGCTTAGAAGGGGCCCAAGAGACCCAGTACTTC. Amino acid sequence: CASSLEGAQETQYF.

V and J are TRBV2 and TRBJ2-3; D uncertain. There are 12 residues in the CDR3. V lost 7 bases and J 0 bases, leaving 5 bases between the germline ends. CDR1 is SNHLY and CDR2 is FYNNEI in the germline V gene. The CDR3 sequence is CASMASTDTQYF. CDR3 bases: TGTGCCAGCATGGCTAGCACAGATACGCAGTATTTT.

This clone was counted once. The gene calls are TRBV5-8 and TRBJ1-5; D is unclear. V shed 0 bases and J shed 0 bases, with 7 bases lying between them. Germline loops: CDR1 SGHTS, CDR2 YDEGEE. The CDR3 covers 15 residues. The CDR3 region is CASSLDHNSNQPQHF. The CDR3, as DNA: TGTGCCAGCAGCTTGGATCACAATAGCAATCAGCCCCAGCATTTT.

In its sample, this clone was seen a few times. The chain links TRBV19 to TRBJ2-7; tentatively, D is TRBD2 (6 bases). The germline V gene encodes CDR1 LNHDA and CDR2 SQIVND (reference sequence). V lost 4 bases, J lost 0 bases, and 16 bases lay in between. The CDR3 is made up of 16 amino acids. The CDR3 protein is CASSTFSGGSSYEQYF. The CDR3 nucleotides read TGTGCCAGTAGTACCTTCTCCGGGGGTTCCTCCTACGAGCAGTACTTC.

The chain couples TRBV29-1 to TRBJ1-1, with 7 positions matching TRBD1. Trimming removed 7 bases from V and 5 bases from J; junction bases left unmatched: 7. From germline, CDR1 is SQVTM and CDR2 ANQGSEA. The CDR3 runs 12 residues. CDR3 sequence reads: CSDRQGGTEAFF. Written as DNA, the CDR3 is TGCAGCGATCGACAGGGTGGGACTGAAGCTTTCTTT.

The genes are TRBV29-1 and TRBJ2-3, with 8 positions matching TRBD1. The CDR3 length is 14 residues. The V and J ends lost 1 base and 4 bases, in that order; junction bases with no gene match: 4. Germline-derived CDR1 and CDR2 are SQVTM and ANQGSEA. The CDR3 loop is CSVEGDRSADTQYF. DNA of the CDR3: TGCAGCGTTGAAGGGGACAGGAGCGCAGATACGCAGTATTTT.

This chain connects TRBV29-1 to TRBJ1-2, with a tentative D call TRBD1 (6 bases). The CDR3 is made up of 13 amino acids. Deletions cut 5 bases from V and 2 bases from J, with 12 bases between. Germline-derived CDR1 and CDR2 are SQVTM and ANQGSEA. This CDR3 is CSVHQGQNYGYTF. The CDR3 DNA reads TGCAGCGTTCACCAAGGACAGAACTATGGCTACACCTTC.

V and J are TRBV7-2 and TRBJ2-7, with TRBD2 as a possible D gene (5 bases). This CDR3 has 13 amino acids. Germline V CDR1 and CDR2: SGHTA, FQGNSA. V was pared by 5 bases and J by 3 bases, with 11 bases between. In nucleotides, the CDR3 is TGTGCCAGCAGCCCAAGAGGGTACTACGAGCAGTACTTC. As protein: CASSPRGYYEQYF. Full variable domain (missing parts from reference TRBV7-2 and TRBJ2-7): GAGVSQSPSNKVTEKGKDVELRCDPISGHTALYWYRQSLGQGLEFLIYFQGNSAPDKSGLPSDRFSAERTGGSVSTLTIQRTQQEDSAVYLCASSPRGYYEQYFGPGTRLTVT.